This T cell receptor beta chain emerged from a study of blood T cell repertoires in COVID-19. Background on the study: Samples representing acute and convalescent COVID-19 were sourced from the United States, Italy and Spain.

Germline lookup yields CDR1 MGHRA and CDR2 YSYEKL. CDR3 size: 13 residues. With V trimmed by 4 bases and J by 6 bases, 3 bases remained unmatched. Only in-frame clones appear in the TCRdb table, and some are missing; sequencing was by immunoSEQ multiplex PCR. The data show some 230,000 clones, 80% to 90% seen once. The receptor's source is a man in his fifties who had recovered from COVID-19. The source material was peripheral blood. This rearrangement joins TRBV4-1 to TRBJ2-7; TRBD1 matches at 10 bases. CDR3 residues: CASSPWTGGEQYF. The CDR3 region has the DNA TGCGCCAGCAGCCCTTGGACAGGGGGCGAGCAGTACTTC.